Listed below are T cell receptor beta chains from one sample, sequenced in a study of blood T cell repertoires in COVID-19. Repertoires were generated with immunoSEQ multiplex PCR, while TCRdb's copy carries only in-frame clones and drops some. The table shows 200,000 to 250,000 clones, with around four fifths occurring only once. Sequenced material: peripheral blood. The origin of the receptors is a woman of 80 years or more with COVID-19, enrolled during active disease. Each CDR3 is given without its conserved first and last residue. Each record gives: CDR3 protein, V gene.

CDR3: ASSQGTGRGQF; V: TRBV6-6
CDR3: ASIRSGTDTQY; V: TRBV7-9
CDR3: ASSLVYREETQY; V: TRBV7-9
CDR3: ASSSGPRDQPQH; V: TRBV6-5
CDR3: AISRDRDGNTEAF; V: TRBV10-3
CDR3: ASSVALTGELF; V: TRBV9
CDR3: ASSSEGSGRTEQF; V: TRBV5-1
CDR3: ASKSVARGISQPQH; V: TRBV19
CDR3: ASSSTMGAGDYGYT; V: TRBV18
CDR3: AWRLASGSGGETQY; V: TRBV30
CDR3: ASARDITYEQY; V: TRBV3-1/TRBV3-2
CDR3: ATGTASTDTQY; V: TRBV7-3
CDR3: ASASGRSTTDTQY; V: TRBV5-1
CDR3: SPLIGETQY; V: TRBV20-1
CDR3: AWSYEAQLYQPQH; V: TRBV30
CDR3: ASRGQIKETQY; V: TRBV19
CDR3: ASGSGQSNQPQH; V: TRBV12-5
CDR3: ASSLTLSDSDTQY; V: TRBV4-3
CDR3: ASSGMGAHEAF; V: TRBV2
CDR3: ASQQGLSNQPQH; V: TRBV5-5
CDR3: ASRPAQGLGGYT; V: TRBV7-3
CDR3: ASSKKGVSKNIQY; V: TRBV16
CDR3: SVGRGSGNTIY; V: TRBV29-1
CDR3: ASSHRDRENTGELF; V: TRBV13
CDR3: ASSLTYTTEAF; V: TRBV7-3
CDR3: ASSQEEVLAGAGELF; V: TRBV3-1/TRBV3-2
CDR3: ASRRRSGTTYTDTQY; V: TRBV28
CDR3: ASSLDRRISGNTIY; V: TRBV7-2
CDR3: ASSGLQVNSNQPQH; V: TRBV6-6
CDR3: ASSRLAETQY; V: TRBV14
CDR3: ASSPGQIGYT; V: TRBV3-1/TRBV3-2
CDR3: ASSYAGILTGELF; V: TRBV27
CDR3: ASSLGTGSIYEQY; V: TRBV18
CDR3: ASNKKKRQTEFAIY; V: TRBV16
CDR3: ASSMGTSGYTDTQY; V: TRBV19
CDR3: AWRRSSYGYT; V: TRBV30
CDR3: ATRGSGRATDTQY; V: TRBV15
CDR3: ASSQRATGKDSPLH; V: TRBV14
CDR3: ASSPGERAQY; V: TRBV5-1
CDR3: ASSQSGQGEAQY; V: TRBV3-1/TRBV3-2
CDR3: ASSQGRGNNEKLF; V: TRBV7-9
CDR3: ASTSGRGTGSGANVLT; V: TRBV28
CDR3: ASSPELASYNEQF; V: TRBV4-3
CDR3: ASSILAGGPRETQY; V: TRBV19
CDR3: ASRQGDQPQH; V: TRBV6-5
CDR3: ASSSPRGSGLAGVEQF; V: TRBV5-1
CDR3: ASSLNRKNPEQY; V: TRBV23-1
CDR3: ASSPPIGGTQY; V: TRBV18
CDR3: ANQDGTDYNSPLH; V: TRBV10-3
CDR3: ASSLGGGYTEAF; V: TRBV28
CDR3: ASSGEGTGELF; V: TRBV4-3
CDR3: ASSPRFLPDRFDTGELF; V: TRBV4-2
CDR3: SAGDRGGF; V: TRBV20-1
CDR3: ATSDLGPTDTQY; V: TRBV24-1
CDR3: ASSFMSSGANVLT; V: TRBV5-1